These T cell receptor beta chains were read from a single sample in a study of T cell responses to AZD1222 COVID-19 vaccine. Method: immunoSEQ multiplex PCR; TCRdb's copy keeps in-frame clones and lacks some. This table has 100,000 to 150,000 clones, approximately 85% appearing once. Sequences were derived from peripheral blood, sampled on day 0 of MenACWY control vaccination. The receptors were sampled from an adult in good health. Both conserved end residues are part of each CDR3. The D gene is left open where the match is weak. Part of the rows lack a size; the others show once, few, many or a class for expanded clones.

j_call: TRBJ1-2
v_call: TRBV19
d_call: TRBD1
clone_size: .
cdr3_aa: CASRAGTELYGYTF
cdr3_nt: TGTGCCAGTAGGGCCGGGACAGAGCTCTATGGCTACACCTTC

j_call: TRBJ1-5
v_call: TRBV14
d_call: .
clone_size: .
cdr3_aa: CASSQEGWNQPQHF
cdr3_nt: TGTGCCAGCAGCCAAGAGGGTTGGAACCAGCCCCAGCATTTT

j_call: TRBJ1-2
v_call: TRBV5-1
d_call: TRBD1
clone_size: .
cdr3_aa: CASSGAGTANYGYTF
cdr3_nt: TGCGCCAGCAGCGGGGCCGGGACAGCTAACTATGGCTACACCTTC

j_call: TRBJ1-2
v_call: TRBV10-1
d_call: TRBD1
clone_size: .
cdr3_aa: CASSDPTGSVTF
cdr3_nt: TGCGCCAGCAGTGACCCGACAGGGAGTGTGACCTTC

j_call: TRBJ2-2
v_call: TRBV28
d_call: .
clone_size: .
cdr3_aa: CASSLSWLNTGELFF
cdr3_nt: TGTGCCAGCAGTTTATCGTGGTTGAACACCGGGGAGCTGTTTTTT

j_call: TRBJ2-3
v_call: TRBV6-4
d_call: TRBD2
clone_size: .
cdr3_aa: CASSDASGPTDTQYF
cdr3_nt: TGTGCCAGCAGTGATGCTAGCGGACCCACAGATACGCAGTATTTT

j_call: TRBJ1-5
v_call: TRBV30
d_call: .
clone_size: .
cdr3_aa: CAWSVGKNQPQHF
cdr3_nt: TGTGCCTGGAGTGTCGGGAAAAATCAGCCCCAGCATTTT

j_call: TRBJ2-7
v_call: TRBV28
d_call: .
clone_size: .
cdr3_aa: CASSLGRQYF
cdr3_nt: TGTGCCAGCAGTTTAGGCCGGCAGTACTTC

j_call: TRBJ2-2
v_call: TRBV10-1
d_call: .
clone_size: .
cdr3_aa: CASRQGYTGELFF
cdr3_nt: TGCGCCAGCAGACAGGGATACACCGGGGAGCTGTTTTTT

j_call: TRBJ1-4
v_call: TRBV2
d_call: .
clone_size: .
cdr3_aa: CASSGDLLGDEKLFF
cdr3_nt: TGTGCCAGCAGTGGAGACCTGTTGGGGGATGAAAAACTGTTTTTT

j_call: TRBJ2-7
v_call: TRBV28
d_call: TRBD2
clone_size: few
cdr3_aa: CASRPSGFRYQSSYEQYF
cdr3_nt: TGTGCCAGCAGACCTAGCGGCTTTCGATACCAGAGCTCCTACGAGCAGTACTTC

j_call: TRBJ2-7
v_call: TRBV20-1
d_call: .
clone_size: .
cdr3_aa: CSASGAGAWYEQYF
cdr3_nt: TGCAGTGCTAGTGGGGCGGGGGCGTGGTACGAGCAGTACTTC

j_call: TRBJ2-5
v_call: TRBV28
d_call: .
clone_size: .
cdr3_aa: CASTQTGRQTQYF
cdr3_nt: TGTGCCAGCACCCAGACGGGGAGGCAGACCCAGTACTTC

j_call: TRBJ2-1
v_call: TRBV24-1
d_call: TRBD2
clone_size: .
cdr3_aa: CATSDSWTSSYNEQFF
cdr3_nt: TGTGCCACCAGTGATTCATGGACTAGCTCCTACAATGAGCAGTTCTTC

j_call: TRBJ2-1
v_call: TRBV11-3
d_call: TRBD1
clone_size: .
cdr3_aa: CASSLRGQGRNNEQFF
cdr3_nt: TGTGCCAGCAGCTTAAGGGGACAGGGTAGGAACAATGAGCAGTTCTTC

j_call: TRBJ1-6
v_call: TRBV5-1
d_call: TRBD1
clone_size: .
cdr3_aa: CASRTGTGTSPLHF
cdr3_nt: TGCGCCAGCCGGACCGGGACAGGGACTTCACCCCTCCACTTT

j_call: TRBJ1-3
v_call: TRBV9
d_call: .
clone_size: once
cdr3_aa: CASSVDPSSGNTIYF
cdr3_nt: TGTGCCAGCAGCGTAGACCCGAGCTCTGGAAACACCATATATTTT

j_call: TRBJ2-7
v_call: TRBV24-1
d_call: .
clone_size: .
cdr3_aa: CATSEGAAYEQYF
cdr3_nt: TGTGCCACCAGTGAGGGAGCGGCCTACGAGCAGTACTTC

j_call: TRBJ2-5
v_call: TRBV6-6
d_call: TRBD1
clone_size: .
cdr3_aa: CASRLRDRGLETQYF
cdr3_nt: TGTGCCAGCAGGCTCCGAGACAGGGGGCTTGAGACCCAGTACTTC

j_call: TRBJ1-2
v_call: TRBV4-1
d_call: .
clone_size: once
cdr3_aa: CASSHNRANYGYTF
cdr3_nt: TGCGCCAGCAGCCACAACAGGGCTAACTATGGCTACACCTTC